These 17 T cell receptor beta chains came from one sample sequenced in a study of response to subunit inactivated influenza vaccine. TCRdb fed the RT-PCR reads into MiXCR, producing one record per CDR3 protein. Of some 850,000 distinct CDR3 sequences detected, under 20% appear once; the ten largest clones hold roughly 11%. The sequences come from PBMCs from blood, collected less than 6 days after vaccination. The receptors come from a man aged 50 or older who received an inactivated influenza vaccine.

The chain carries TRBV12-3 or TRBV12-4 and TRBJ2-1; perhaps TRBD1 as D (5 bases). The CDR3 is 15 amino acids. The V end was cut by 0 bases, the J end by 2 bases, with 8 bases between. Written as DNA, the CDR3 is TGTGCCAGCAGTTTAGCTGTCAGGGCCTACAATGAGCAGTTCTTC. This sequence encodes CASSLAVRAYNEQFF.

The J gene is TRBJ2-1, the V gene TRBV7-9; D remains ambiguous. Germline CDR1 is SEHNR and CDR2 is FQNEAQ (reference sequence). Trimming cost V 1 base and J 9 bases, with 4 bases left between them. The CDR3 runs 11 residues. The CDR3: CASSLVIEQFF. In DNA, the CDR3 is TGTGCCAGCAGCTTAGTTATTGAGCAGTTCTTC.

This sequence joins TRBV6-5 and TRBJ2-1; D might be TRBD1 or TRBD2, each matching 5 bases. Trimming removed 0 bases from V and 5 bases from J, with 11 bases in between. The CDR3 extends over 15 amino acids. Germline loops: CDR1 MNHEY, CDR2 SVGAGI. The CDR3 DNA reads TGTGCCAGCAGTTACTCATGGGACGCAGACAATGAGCAGTTCTTC. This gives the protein CASSYSWDADNEQFF.

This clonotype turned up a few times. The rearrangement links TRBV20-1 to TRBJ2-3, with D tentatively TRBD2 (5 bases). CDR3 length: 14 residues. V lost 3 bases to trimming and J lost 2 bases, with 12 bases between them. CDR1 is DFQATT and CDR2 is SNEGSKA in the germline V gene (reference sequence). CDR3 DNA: TGCAGTGCTAGGATCAGCGGCAACACAGATACGCAGTATTTT. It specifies CSARISGNTDTQYF.

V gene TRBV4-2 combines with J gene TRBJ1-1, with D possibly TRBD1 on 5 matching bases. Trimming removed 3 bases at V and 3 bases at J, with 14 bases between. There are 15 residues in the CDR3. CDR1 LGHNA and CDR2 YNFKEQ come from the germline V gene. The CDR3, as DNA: TGTGCCAGCAGCCAGTCATTGAGGGGAGACACTGAAGCTTTCTTT. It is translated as CASSQSLRGDTEAFF.

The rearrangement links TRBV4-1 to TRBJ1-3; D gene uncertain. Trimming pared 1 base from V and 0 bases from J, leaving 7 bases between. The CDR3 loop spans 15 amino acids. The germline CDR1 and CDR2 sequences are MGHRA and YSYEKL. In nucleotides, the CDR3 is TGCGCCAGCAGCCAAGCGAGGGCCTCTGGAAACACCATATATTTT. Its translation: CASSQARASGNTIYF.

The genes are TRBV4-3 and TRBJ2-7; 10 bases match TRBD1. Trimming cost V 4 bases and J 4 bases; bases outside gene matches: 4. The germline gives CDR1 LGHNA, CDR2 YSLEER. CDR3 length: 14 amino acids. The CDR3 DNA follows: TGCGCCAGCAGCCTAAAGGACAGGGGGTACGAGCAGTACTTC. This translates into CASSLKDRGYEQYF.

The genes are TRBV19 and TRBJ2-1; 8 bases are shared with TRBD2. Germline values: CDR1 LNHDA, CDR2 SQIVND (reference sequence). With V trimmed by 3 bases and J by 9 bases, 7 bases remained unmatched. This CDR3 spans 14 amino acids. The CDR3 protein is CASSMSGSSGEQFF. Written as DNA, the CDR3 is TGTGCCAGTAGTATGAGCGGGAGTTCGGGTGAGCAGTTCTTC. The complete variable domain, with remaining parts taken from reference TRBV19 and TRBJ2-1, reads DGGITQSPKYLFRKEGQNVTLSCEQNLNHDAMYWYRQDPGQGLRLIYYSQIVNDFQKGDIAEGYSVSREKKESFPLTVTSAQKNPTAFYLCASSMSGSSGEQFFGPGTRLTVL.

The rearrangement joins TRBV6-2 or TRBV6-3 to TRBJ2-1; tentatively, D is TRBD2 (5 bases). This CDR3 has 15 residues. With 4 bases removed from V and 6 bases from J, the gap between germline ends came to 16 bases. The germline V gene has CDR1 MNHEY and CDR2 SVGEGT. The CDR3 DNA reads TGTGCCAGCAGTTTTGGGCTAGCCTCAGGCAATGAGCAGTTCTTC. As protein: CASSFGLASGNEQFF.

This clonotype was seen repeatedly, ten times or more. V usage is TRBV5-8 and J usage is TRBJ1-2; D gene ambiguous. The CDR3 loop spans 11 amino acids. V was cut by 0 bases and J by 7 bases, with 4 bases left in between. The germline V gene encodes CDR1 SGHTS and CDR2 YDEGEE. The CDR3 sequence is CASSLVGGYTF. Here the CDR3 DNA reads TGTGCCAGCAGCTTGGTTGGTGGCTACACCTTC.

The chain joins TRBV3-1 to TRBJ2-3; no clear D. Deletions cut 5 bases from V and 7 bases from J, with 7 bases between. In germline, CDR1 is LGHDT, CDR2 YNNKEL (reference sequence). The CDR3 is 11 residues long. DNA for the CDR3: TGTGCCAGCAGCGAAAGTCATACGCAGTATTTT. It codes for CASSESHTQYF.

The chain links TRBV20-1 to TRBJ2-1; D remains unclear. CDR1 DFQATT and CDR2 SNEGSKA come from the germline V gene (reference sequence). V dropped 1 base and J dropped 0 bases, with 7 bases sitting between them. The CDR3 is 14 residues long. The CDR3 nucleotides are TGCAGTGCTAGAGGCCGAGACTCCTACAATGAGCAGTTCTTC. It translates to CSARGRDSYNEQFF.

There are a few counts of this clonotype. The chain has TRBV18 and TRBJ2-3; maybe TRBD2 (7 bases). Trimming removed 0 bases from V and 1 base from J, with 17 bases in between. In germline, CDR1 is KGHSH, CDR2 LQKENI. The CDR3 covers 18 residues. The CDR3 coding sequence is TGTGCCAGCTCACCACCCGGGGGGCGCCGGTTGGGCACAGATACGCAGTATTTT. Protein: CASSPPGGRRLGTDTQYF.

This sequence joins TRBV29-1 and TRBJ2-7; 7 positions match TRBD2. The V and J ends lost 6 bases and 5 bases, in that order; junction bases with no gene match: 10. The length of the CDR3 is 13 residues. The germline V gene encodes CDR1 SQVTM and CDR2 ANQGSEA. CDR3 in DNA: TGCAGCGTGACCTGGCGGGGGTCTGACGAGCAGTACTTC. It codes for CSVTWRGSDEQYF.

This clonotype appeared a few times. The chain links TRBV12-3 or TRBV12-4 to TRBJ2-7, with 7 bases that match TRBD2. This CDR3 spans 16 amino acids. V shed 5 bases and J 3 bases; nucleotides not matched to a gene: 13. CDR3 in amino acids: CASSPRTRWAHYEQYF. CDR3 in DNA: TGTGCCAGCAGTCCTCGGACTAGATGGGCCCACTACGAGCAGTACTTC.

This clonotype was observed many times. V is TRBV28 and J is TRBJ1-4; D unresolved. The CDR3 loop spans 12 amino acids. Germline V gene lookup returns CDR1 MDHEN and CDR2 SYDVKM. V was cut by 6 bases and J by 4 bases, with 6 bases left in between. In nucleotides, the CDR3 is TGTGCCAGCAGACAACGTAATGAAAAACTGTTTTTT. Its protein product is CASRQRNEKLFF.

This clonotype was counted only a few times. As DNA, the CDR3 is TGCAGTGCTATCGCTAGCACAGATACGCAGTATTTT. Protein sequence: CSAIASTDTQYF. The rearrangement links TRBV20-1 to TRBJ2-3; D not resolved. Germline V gene data show CDR1 as DFQATT and CDR2 as SNEGSKA (reference sequence). The CDR3 runs 12 residues. Between the trimmed V and J ends, which lost 4 bases and 0 bases, there was a span of 5 bases.